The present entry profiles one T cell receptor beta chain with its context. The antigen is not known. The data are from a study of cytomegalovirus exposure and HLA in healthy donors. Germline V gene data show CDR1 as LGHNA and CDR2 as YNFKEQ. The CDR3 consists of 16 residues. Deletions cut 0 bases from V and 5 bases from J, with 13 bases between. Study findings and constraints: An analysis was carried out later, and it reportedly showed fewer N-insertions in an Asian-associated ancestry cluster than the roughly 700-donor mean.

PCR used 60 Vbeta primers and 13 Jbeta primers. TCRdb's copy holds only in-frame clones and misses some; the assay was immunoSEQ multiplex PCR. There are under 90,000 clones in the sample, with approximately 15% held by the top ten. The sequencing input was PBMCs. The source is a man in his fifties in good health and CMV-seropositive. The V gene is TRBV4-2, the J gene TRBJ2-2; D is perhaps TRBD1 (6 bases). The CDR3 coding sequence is TGTGCCAGCAGCCAAGAATCCAGGGGCTGGACCGGGGAGCTGTTTTTT. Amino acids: CASSQESRGWTGELFF.